The 6 T cell receptor beta chains reported below all come from one sample, sequenced in a study of monozygotic twins with inflammatory bowel disease. For each CDR3 protein, TCRdb gives one entry from its re-call of the 5' RACE reads, without DNA. Found here are about 160,000 distinct CDR3 sequences; the top ten clones hold under 3.5%. Sequenced material: blood. The source of these receptors is a human donor with ulcerative colitis or Crohn's disease, or a healthy co-twin of an affected twin (not recorded which).

V and J are TRBV28 and TRBJ1-1; TCRdb proposes TRBD1, but this gene call is untestable without DNA. Per germline, CDR1 MDHEN and CDR2 SYDVKM. The CDR3 sequence is 15 residues long. The chain's CDR3 is CASSFFRARITEAFF.

The chain uses TRBV5-6 and TRBJ1-5; TCRdb's D call of TRBD1 is untestable without DNA. From germline, CDR1 is SGHDT and CDR2 YYEEEE. The CDR3 is 15 residues long. This CDR3 reads CASSLRGGAGQPQHF. The complete variable domain, with remaining parts taken from reference TRBV5-6 and TRBJ1-5, reads DAGVTQSPTHLIKTRGQQVTLRCSPKSGHDTVSWYQQALGQGPQFIFQYYEEEERQRGNFPDRFSGHQFPNYSSELNVNALLLGDSALYLCASSLRGGAGQPQHFGDGTRLSIL.

The V gene is TRBV20-1, the J gene TRBJ1-1; TCRdb gives TRBD1 as the D gene, but with no DNA this cannot be confirmed. The CDR3 sequence is 19 residues long. Looked up from germline, CDR1 is DFQATT and CDR2 is SNEGSKA (reference sequence). CDR3 in amino acids: CSAREGRERLLRLNTEAFF.

The CDR3 spells CASSYTGFTGELFF. The chain combines TRBV2 with TRBJ2-2; the TCRdb call, TRBD1, lacks DNA for checking. The CDR3 totals 14 residues. The germline V gene encodes CDR1 SNHLY and CDR2 FYNNEI.

The chain uses TRBV29-1 and TRBJ2-6; absent DNA, TCRdb's TRBD1 call cannot be checked. This CDR3 is 16 amino acids long. Germline CDR1 is SQVTM and CDR2 is ANQGSEA. CDR3 region: CSVGTGGYGGANVLTF.

The rearrangement uses TRBV7-9 and TRBJ1-1. Per germline, CDR1 SEHNR and CDR2 FQNEAQ (reference sequence). This CDR3 region has 16 residues. This CDR3 reads CASSLDPVGWNTEAFF. Drawing the rest from reference TRBV7-9 and TRBJ1-1, the complete variable domain is DTGVSQNPRHKITKRGQNVTFRCDPISEHNRLYWYRQTLGQGPEFLTYFQNEAQLEKSRLLSDRFSAERPKGSFSTLEIQRTEQGDSAMYLCASSLDPVGWNTEAFFGQGTRLTVV.